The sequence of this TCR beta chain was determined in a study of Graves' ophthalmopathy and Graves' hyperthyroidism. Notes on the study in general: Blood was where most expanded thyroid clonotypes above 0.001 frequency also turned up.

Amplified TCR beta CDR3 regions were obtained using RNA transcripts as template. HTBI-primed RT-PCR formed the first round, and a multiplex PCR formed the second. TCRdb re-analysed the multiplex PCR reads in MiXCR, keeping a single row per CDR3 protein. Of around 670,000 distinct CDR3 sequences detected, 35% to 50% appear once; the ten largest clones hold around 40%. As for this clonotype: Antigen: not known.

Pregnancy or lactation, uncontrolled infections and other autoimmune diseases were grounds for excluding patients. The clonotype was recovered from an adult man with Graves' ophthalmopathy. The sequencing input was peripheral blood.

The CDR3 region has the DNA TGTTCGTCCGGGTCCCTAGCGGGACAGGCACAAGAGACCCAGTACTTC. Translation: CSSGSLAGQAQETQYF. V usage is TRBV25-1 and J usage is TRBJ2-5, with a tentative D call TRBD2 (9 bases). The CDR3 has 16 residues. Germline V CDR1 and CDR2: MGHDK, SYGVNS. Supplemented by reference TRBV25-1 and TRBJ2-5, the full variable domain reads EADIYQTPRYLVIGTGKKITLECSQTMGHDKMYWYQQDPGMELHLIHYSYGVNSTEKGDLSSESTVSRIRTEHFPLTLESARPSHTSQYLCSSGSLAGQAQETQYFGPGTRLLVL.